Presented here are 5 T cell receptor beta chains from one specimen sequenced in a study of shared clonotypes between healthy human individuals. Data came from immunoSEQ multiplex PCR; TCRdb stores just in-frame clones and leaves some out. The sample shows some 2,500,000 clones, around 90% of them seen only once. Specimen: naive CD4+ T cells from PBMCs. The subset was: CD45RA+ positively selected. These receptors came from a man aged 18-30 years in good health. Some clones in this sample may be carry-over from other donors' samples.

The J gene is TRBJ1-4, the V gene TRBV7-2, with D unclear. V was trimmed by 1 base and J by 8 bases, leaving 8 bases between them. The CDR3 totals 13 residues. Germline CDR1 reads SGHTA; CDR2 reads FQGNSA. CDR3 amino acids: CASSLVNGEKLFF. In DNA, the CDR3 is TGTGCCAGCAGCTTAGTTAACGGCGAAAAACTGTTTTTT.

This rearrangement joins TRBV21-1 to TRBJ1-1; TRBD1, the table's D call, lacks a check against the DNA. TRBV21-1 is designated a pseudogene. This CDR3 has 13 amino acids. CDR3 nucleotide sequence: TGTGCCAGCAGCAAAGGGGGCAGCCGTGAAGCTTTCTTT. Residues: CASSKGGSREAFF.

The V gene is TRBV15, the J gene TRBJ1-6; the D is unclear. This CDR3 contains 16 residues. Per the germline V gene, CDR1 is LNHNV and CDR2 is YYDKDF (reference sequence). Deletions cut 7 bases from V and 0 bases from J, with 13 bases between. DNA for the CDR3: TGTGCCACCATCCCACAGCGGAGCTCCTATAATTCACCCCTCCACTTT. Protein product: CATIPQRSSYNSPLHF. Complete variable domain (other parts from reference TRBV15 and TRBJ1-6): DAMVIQNPRYQVTQFGKPVTLSCSQTLNHNVMYWYQQKSSQAPKLLFHYYDKDFNNEADTPDNFQSRRPNTSFCFLDIRSPGLGDTAMYLCATIPQRSSYNSPLHFGNGTRLTVT.

J is TRBJ2-7 and V is TRBV5-1; tentatively, D is TRBD1 or TRBD2 (6 bases each). V dropped 7 bases and J dropped 6 bases, with 20 bases sitting between them. This CDR3 has 14 residues. CDR1 is SGHRS, CDR2 YFSETQ, per germline. The CDR3 region is CASGRGGSLGEQYF. In DNA form, the CDR3 reads TGCGCCAGCGGGCGAGGGGGGTCTTTGGGCGAGCAGTACTTC.

This chain joins TRBV5-8 and TRBJ1-1; D unclear. The CDR3 is 13 amino acids. The V end lost 0 bases, the J end lost 0 bases, and 3 bases lay between the germline ends. The V gene's germline CDR1 is SGHTS and CDR2 YDEGEE. In DNA form, the CDR3 reads TGTGCCAGCAGCTTGGGAGTGAACACTGAAGCTTTCTTT. Translated, it gives CASSLGVNTEAFF.